This entry features one T cell receptor (beta chain) sequence. Antigen: not known. These data originate in a study of CD8+CD57+ T cells in acquired aplastic anemia. Study-level information: Sorted CD4+ and CD8+ cells gave an average of roughly 3.5 ug of DNA.

Looked up from germline, CDR1 is SGHNT and CDR2 is YYREEE (reference sequence). V gave up 6 bases and J gave up 5 bases; unmatched junction bases: 7. The CDR3 extends over 13 amino acids. Genomic DNA, serving as template, underwent TCR beta VDJ and CDR3 profiling. TCRdb redid the calling of the reads with MiXCR, one entry per CDR3 protein. This repertoire shows 180,000 or so distinct CDR3 sequences, 48% found once; its top ten account for 1.8%. Whole-study results and caveats: With respect to CD8+ Simpson's diversity, patients and controls did not differ significantly. Found in both controls and patients were almost 30 CD8+ CDR3 sequences.

Sequencing was done on patients that had shown CD8+CD57+ cell expansion by flow cytometry. Patients were therapy-naive when their blood was sampled. The sequenced sample consisted of sorted CD4+, CD8+, or CD8+CD57+ T cells (not recorded which) from PBMCs. This TCR derives from a human donor with aplastic anemia. This chain connects TRBV5-4 to TRBJ2-5; 7 bases are a match to TRBD1. CDR3 protein: CASTPDRTETQYF. The CDR3, as DNA: TGTGCCAGCACCCCGGACAGGACGGAGACCCAGTACTTC.